Each of the 25 T cell receptor beta chains below was sequenced from the same sample in a study of T cell responses to AZD1222 COVID-19 vaccine. Only in-frame clones appear in the TCRdb table, and some are missing; sequencing was by immunoSEQ multiplex PCR. The repertoire holds roughly 200,000 clones, with roughly 92% as singletons. Sequenced here: peripheral blood, sampled 28 days after the second dose of the MenACWY control vaccine. The receptors stem from an adult who received the MenACWY meningococcal vaccine as a control.

This clone has only a few counts. This rearrangement joins TRBV30 to TRBJ2-3; 8 nucleotides match TRBD2. The CDR3 totals 14 residues. With 1 base clipped from V and 7 bases from J, the junction kept 7 bases outside the gene matches. The germline CDR1 and CDR2 sequences are GTSNPN and SVGIG (reference sequence). The CDR3 loop reads CAWSDPKRGHTQYF. In nucleotides, the CDR3 is TGTGCCTGGAGTGACCCGAAGCGGGGGCATACGCAGTATTTT.

V is TRBV19 and J is TRBJ2-7, with TRBD1 identical over 10 bases. This CDR3 has 14 amino acids. Germline V gene data show CDR1 as LNHDA and CDR2 as SQIVND (reference sequence). Unmatched junction bases numbered 14, after V lost 5 bases and J lost 13 bases. The CDR3 DNA sequence: TGTGCCAGTAGTCAACGATCCCGGGACAGGGGAGTTTACTTC. It specifies CASSQRSRDRGVYF. The entire variable domain, with the rest obtained from reference TRBV19 and TRBJ2-7, is as follows: DGGITQSPKYLFRKEGQNVTLSCEQNLNHDAMYWYRQDPGQGLRLIYYSQIVNDFQKGDIAEGYSVSREKKESFPLTVTSAQKNPTAFYLCASSQRSRDRGVYFGPGTRLTVT.

The rearrangement uses TRBV5-5 and TRBJ1-1; no reliable D call. Germline V gives CDR1 SGHKS, CDR2 YYEKEE (reference sequence). Deletions cut 1 base from V and 3 bases from J, with 7 bases between. CDR3 length equals 13 residues. The CDR3 reads CASSLYADTEAFF. CDR3 nucleotide sequence: TGTGCCAGCAGCTTGTATGCGGACACTGAAGCTTTCTTT.

This chain uses TRBV4-1 with TRBJ2-7; perhaps TRBD2 as D (5 bases). Trimming removed 2 bases at V and 1 base at J, with 18 bases between. From germline, CDR1 is MGHRA and CDR2 YSYEKL. This CDR3 contains 17 residues. The CDR3 region has the DNA TGCGCCAGCAGCCAATTTCAGAGTGGGAGAAGATCCTACGAGCAGTACTTC. It translates to CASSQFQSGRRSYEQYF.

This rearrangement joins TRBV1 to TRBJ1-1; TRBD1, the table's D call, was not compared with the DNA. TRBV1 is reported as a pseudogene. The CDR3 spans 12 residues. CDR3 sequence: CTSSQRRAEAFF. The CDR3 DNA follows: TGCACCAGCAGCCAACGCAGGGCTGAAGCTTTCTTT.

The V and J genes are TRBV9 and TRBJ2-4; 10 nucleotides align to TRBD2. This CDR3 has 16 residues. Per the germline V gene, CDR1 is SGDLS and CDR2 is YYNGEE. With 0 bases clipped from V and 8 bases from J, the junction kept 8 bases outside the gene matches. CDR3 sequence (DNA): TGTGCCAGCAGCGTAGCTAGCGGGAGAGGGATAGACATTCAGTACTTC. It is translated as CASSVASGRGIDIQYF.

The chain has TRBV11-3 and TRBJ1-1, with unresolved D. Trimming left V 1 base short and J 8 bases short, with 14 bases between. Per germline, CDR1 SGHNT and CDR2 YENEEA. The CDR3 extends over 14 amino acids. The CDR3 sequence is CASSLVNLAPEAFF. DNA for the CDR3: TGTGCCAGCAGCTTAGTAAATCTCGCACCCGAAGCTTTCTTT. The variable domain in full, with the rest retrieved from reference TRBV11-3 and TRBJ1-1, is EAGVVQSPRYKIIEKKQPVAFWCNPISGHNTLYWYLQNLGQGPELLIRYENEEAVDDSQLPKDRFSAERLKGVDSTLKIQPAELGDSAVYLCASSLVNLAPEAFFGQGTRLTVV.

This chain connects TRBV20-1 to TRBJ2-3; TRBD2 matches at 8 bases. The V segment lost 6 bases and the J segment 8 bases; nucleotides outside the gene matches: 4. CDR1 is DFQATT and CDR2 is SNEGSKA in the germline V gene (reference sequence). This CDR3 is 11 amino acids long. CDR3 nucleotide sequence: TGCAGTGCCACCAGCGGGAGTACGCAGTATTTT. Translating it yields CSATSGSTQYF.

The chain combines TRBV12-3 or TRBV12-4 with TRBJ1-5; TRBD1 agrees at 7 bases. Trimming at V came to 6 bases and at J to 6 bases, leaving 2 bases not matched to a gene. This CDR3 has 12 amino acids. CDR3 protein: CASREGAQPQHF. The CDR3 DNA reads TGTGCCAGCAGGGAGGGGGCTCAGCCCCAGCATTTT.

The chain joins TRBV27 to TRBJ2-6; the D gene is possibly TRBD1 (5 bases). The V end was cut by 5 bases, the J end by 1 base, with 21 bases between. The germline V gene encodes CDR1 MNHEY and CDR2 SMNVEV (reference sequence). The CDR3 has 19 residues. Here the CDR3 reads CASSLYQGQAGSGANVLTF. CDR3 bases: TGTGCCAGCAGTCTTTATCAGGGCCAGGCTGGTTCTGGGGCCAACGTCCTGACTTTC.

The gene calls are TRBV7-3 and TRBJ1-4; TRBD1 might be the D (6 bases). Germline V lookup: CDR1 SGHTA, CDR2 FQGTGA. Trimming took off 4 bases at V and 4 bases at J, with 16 bases between the two ends. The CDR3 length is 16 residues. CDR3 in amino acids: CASSSGQGRHNEKLFF. CDR3 coding DNA: TGTGCCAGCAGCTCTGGGCAGGGGCGACATAATGAAAAACTGTTTTTT.

About this clone itself: The same CDR3 arises from other DNA sequences in this sample as well. This chain connects TRBV7-9 to TRBJ2-3; a possible D gene is TRBD2 (6 bases). V was cut by 5 bases and J by 4 bases, with 10 bases left in between. The germline gives CDR1 SEHNR, CDR2 FQNEAQ (reference sequence). The CDR3 extends over 13 amino acids. In nucleotides, the CDR3 is TGTGCCAGCAGCCTCGGGGGTCCAGATACGCAGTATTTT. Translating gives CASSLGGPDTQYF.

The chain carries TRBV30 and TRBJ1-6; a possible D gene is TRBD1 (5 bases). V lost 5 bases and J lost 9, with 17 bases in between. CDR1 is GTSNPN and CDR2 is SVGIG in the germline V gene (reference sequence). There are 14 residues in the CDR3. Here the CDR3 reads CAWETLRGVSPLHF. For the CDR3, the DNA is TGTGCCTGGGAGACCCTAAGGGGTGTTTCACCCCTCCACTTT.

This clone was seen only once. This chain uses TRBV15 with TRBJ2-1; a possible D gene is TRBD2 (6 bases). Between the trimmed V and J ends, which lost 0 bases and 0 bases, there was a span of 15 bases. Looked up from germline, CDR1 is LNHNV and CDR2 is YYDKDF (reference sequence). The CDR3 contains 18 residues. The CDR3 is CATSRDYRGTLSYNEQFF. CDR3 coding DNA: TGTGCCACCAGCAGAGATTACCGGGGGACCCTCTCCTACAATGAGCAGTTCTTC.

V and J are TRBV28 and TRBJ2-3; D gene ambiguous. V shed 8 bases and J shed 4 bases, with 16 bases lying between them. This CDR3 comprises 14 residues. CDR1 MDHEN and CDR2 SYDVKM come from the germline V gene. The CDR3 reads CASLGRSGADTQYF. CDR3 bases: TGTGCCAGCCTCGGCAGGTCTGGAGCAGATACGCAGTATTTT.

The chain employs TRBV7-2 and TRBJ2-3; maybe TRBD2 (5 bases). This CDR3 has 14 residues. V lost 1 base and J lost 4, with 9 bases in between. Per the germline V gene, CDR1 is SGHTA and CDR2 is FQGNSA. CDR3 in amino acids: CASSLVAGSDTQYF. The CDR3 DNA is TGTGCCAGCAGCTTAGTGGCGGGCTCAGATACGCAGTATTTT.

The rearrangement links TRBV20-1 to TRBJ1-5; 9 positions match TRBD1. This CDR3 region has 15 residues. V lost 3 bases to trimming and J lost 4 bases; unmatched junction nucleotides: 7. Germline V CDR1 and CDR2: DFQATT, SNEGSKA (reference sequence). The CDR3 DNA sequence: TGCAGTGCTAGTCAGACGACAGGGGGAAATCAGCCCCAGCATTTT. Translation: CSASQTTGGNQPQHF.

This sequence joins TRBV5-1 and TRBJ2-2; 7 bases map to TRBD1. The junction had 6 bases not matched to a gene; V was cut back by 4 bases and J by 9 bases. This CDR3 contains 13 residues. Germline-derived CDR1 and CDR2 are SGHRS and YFSETQ. For the CDR3, the DNA is TGCGCCAGCAGCCAGGGGACAGCTAGGGAGCTGTTTTTT. Its protein product is CASSQGTARELFF.

The chain couples TRBV12-3 or TRBV12-4 to TRBJ1-5, with a weak D call TRBD1 (5 bases). This CDR3 contains 12 residues. The V gene lost 3 bases and the J gene lost 7 bases, with 7 bases spanning the gap. The CDR3 bases are TGTGCCAGCAGTTTGTGGGGCCAGCCCCAGCATTTT. It specifies CASSLWGQPQHF.

This chain joins TRBV19 and TRBJ2-2; a weak D match, TRBD1 (5 bases). This CDR3 contains 18 residues. CDR1 is LNHDA and CDR2 is SQIVND in the germline V gene (reference sequence). The ends were cut back, 6 bases at V and 3 bases at J, with 23 bases in the middle. This CDR3 is CASSSTGAESPYTGELFF. CDR3 DNA sequence: TGTGCCAGTAGCTCCACTGGGGCGGAGTCCCCCTACACCGGGGAGCTGTTTTTT.

The J gene is TRBJ1-1, the V gene TRBV27, with D hard to call. The CDR3 totals 13 residues. Per germline, CDR1 MNHEY and CDR2 SMNVEV (reference sequence). With 5 bases removed from V and 12 bases from J, the gap between germline ends came to 19 bases. The CDR3 sequence: CASSLQSTRRTFF. The CDR3 region has the DNA TGTGCCAGCAGTCTACAGAGTACCCGACGGACTTTCTTT.

The chain employs TRBV7-2 and TRBJ1-4; 7 bases map to TRBD1. V gave up 7 bases and J gave up 5 bases; unmatched junction bases: 13. The CDR3 is 16 residues long. Per germline, CDR1 SGHTA and CDR2 FQGNSA. CDR3 DNA sequence: TGTGCCAGCACCCTTACAGGGGCGGTGCCCAATGAAAAACTGTTTTTT. This encodes CASTLTGAVPNEKLFF.

This chain uses TRBV11-2 with TRBJ2-7, with D perhaps TRBD1 (6 bases). CDR3 size: 15 residues. Germline CDR1 SGHAT, CDR2 FQNNGV. V dropped 6 bases and J dropped 4 bases, with 19 bases sitting between them. The CDR3 region has the DNA TGTGCCAGCAGTCAGGGTCCGGGACACGTTTACGAGCAGTACTTC. This sequence encodes CASSQGPGHVYEQYF.

The J gene is TRBJ2-3, the V gene TRBV5-1; 12 bases agree with TRBD1. The V segment lost 0 bases and the J segment 2 bases; nucleotides outside the gene matches: 4. Germline CDR1 SGHRS, CDR2 YFSETQ. The CDR3 contains 17 residues. CDR3 nucleotides: TGCGCCAGCAGCTTGGGTTGGGGACAGGGGGCCACAGATACGCAGTATTTT. Residues: CASSLGWGQGATDTQYF.

The chain has TRBV6-4 and TRBJ2-1, with D possibly TRBD2 on 5 matching bases. V was shortened by 0 bases and J by 6 bases, with 18 bases between the two germline ends. CDR3 size: 17 residues. Germline V gives CDR1 MRHNA, CDR2 SNTAGT. Written as DNA, the CDR3 is TGTGCCAGCAGTGACTCGGCTACGGACTCGCCCGGCAATGAGCAGTTCTTC. It yields the protein CASSDSATDSPGNEQFF.